What follows describes a single T cell receptor (beta chain). Using immunoSEQ multiplex PCR, the repertoire was profiled, and TCRdb retains in-frame clones only, with some absent. The table has about 83,000 clones, 65% to 90% seen once. Blood draws occurred at baseline, cycle 4 day 1, and cycle 7 day 1. The CDR3 has 20 residues. The V gene's germline CDR1 is MGHRA and CDR2 YSYEKL. This entry is derived from a study of OX40 agonist ivuxolimab in advanced cancers. The clonotype originates from an adult with an advanced solid tumor such as melanoma, head and neck, liver or kidney cancer. The sample was CD4+ or CD8+ T cells sorted from blood, taken in a trial of the OX40 agonist ivuxolimab. This chain joins TRBV4-1 and TRBJ2-5; D might be TRBD2 (6 bases). TRBJ2-7 matches the DNA end more closely, so the J call is doubtful. The chain's CDR3 is CASSQDLLWVSGYHSYEQYF. In nucleotides, the CDR3 is TGCGCCAGCAGCCAAGATCTCTTATGGGTTAGCGGATACCATTCCTACGAGCAGTACTTC.